This T cell receptor beta chain derives from a study of cytomegalovirus exposure and HLA in healthy donors. Study-wide findings and caveats: As a later analysis showed, a missense DCLRE1C variant was linked to trimming of TCR beta V- and J-genes.

Points on this clone: Its specificity is unknown.

PCR was performed using 60 Vbeta and 13 Jbeta primers. The data were produced by immunoSEQ multiplex PCR, yet TCRdb's version contains in-frame clones alone and is incomplete. The sample holds 100,000 to 150,000 clones, over 65% seen once. The sequence was obtained from a man in his forties in good health and CMV-seropositive. Sequencing was carried out using PBMCs.

The CDR3 spells CASSLAGGPGEQYF. The CDR3 coding sequence is TGTGCCAGCAGCCTAGCGGGAGGGCCTGGAGAGCAGTACTTC. This chain connects TRBV7-3 to TRBJ2-7, with 12 bases aligning to TRBD2. With 5 bases clipped from V and 7 bases from J, the junction kept 6 bases outside the gene matches. The CDR3 totals 14 residues. In germline, CDR1 is SGHTA, CDR2 FQGTGA.